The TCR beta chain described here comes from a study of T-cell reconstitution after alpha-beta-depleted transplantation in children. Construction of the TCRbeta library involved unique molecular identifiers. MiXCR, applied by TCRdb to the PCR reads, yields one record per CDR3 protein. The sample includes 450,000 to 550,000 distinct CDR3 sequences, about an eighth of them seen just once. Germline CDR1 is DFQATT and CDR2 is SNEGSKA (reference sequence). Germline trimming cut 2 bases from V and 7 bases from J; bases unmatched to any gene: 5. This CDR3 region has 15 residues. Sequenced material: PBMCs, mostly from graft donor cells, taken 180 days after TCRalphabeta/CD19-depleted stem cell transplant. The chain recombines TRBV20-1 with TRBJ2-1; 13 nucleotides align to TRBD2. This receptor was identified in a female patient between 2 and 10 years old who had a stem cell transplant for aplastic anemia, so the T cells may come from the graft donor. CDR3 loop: CSARTGTSGKNEQFF. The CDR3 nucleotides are TGCAGTGCTAGAACCGGGACTAGCGGGAAAAATGAGCAGTTCTTC.